A selection of T cell receptor beta chains follows, all from one sample in a study of blood T cell repertoires in COVID-19. Generated by immunoSEQ multiplex PCR, the TCRdb table keeps only in-frame clones and is missing some. The sample yields some 330,000 clones, about 92% seen once. The specimen sequenced was PBMCs or T cells enriched from blood (not recorded which). These receptors came from a woman aged 25 to 39 who had recovered from COVID-19. Each CDR3 is given with its conserved first and last residue. A D gene is named only where the DNA matches it firmly. The listing skips clone size in some rows; elsewhere it reads once, few, many or a size class.

V: TRBV5-1; size: NA; D: TRBD2; J: TRBJ2-3; DNA: TGCGCCAGCAGTATTGGGCGGGGGGGCACAGATACGCAGTATTTT; CDR3: CASSIGRGGTDTQYF
V: TRBV18; size: NA; D: NA; J: TRBJ1-1; DNA: TGTGCCAGCTCACCACCGGGGGGAGCTGAAGCTTTCTTT; CDR3: CASSPPGGAEAFF
V: TRBV7-3; size: NA; D: TRBD2; J: TRBJ2-1; DNA: TGTGCCAGCAGCTTCCGAGCTAGCGGTACCTACAATGAGCAGTTCTTC; CDR3: CASSFRASGTYNEQFF
V: TRBV5-4; size: NA; D: TRBD1; J: TRBJ2-2; DNA: TGTGCCAGCAGCTTCGACAGGGCGGGCACCGGGGAGCTGTTTTTT; CDR3: CASSFDRAGTGELFF
V: TRBV5-6; size: once; D: NA; J: TRBJ2-1; DNA: TGTGCCAGCAGCGTATCACCTGACTATGAGCAGTTCTTC; CDR3: CASSVSPDYEQFF
V: TRBV28; size: NA; D: TRBD1; J: TRBJ2-2; DNA: TGTGCCAGCAGCACCACAGGGGCCATCCCCGGGGAGCTGTTTTTT; CDR3: CASSTTGAIPGELFF
V: TRBV4-3; size: NA; D: TRBD2; J: TRBJ2-7; DNA: TGCGCCAGCAGCCCGGGGACTAGCGGGAGACCCTACGAGCAGTACTTC; CDR3: CASSPGTSGRPYEQYF
V: TRBV6-6; size: NA; D: NA; J: TRBJ2-7; DNA: TGTGCCAGCAGGTCCGGGACAACTTACGAGCAGTACTTC; CDR3: CASRSGTTYEQYF
V: TRBV9; size: once; D: TRBD2; J: TRBJ2-2; DNA: TGTCCCAGCAGCAAACTAGCGGGGGGGCTATCGAACACCGGGGAGCTGTTTTTT; CDR3: CPSSKLAGGLSNTGELFF
V: TRBV7-2; size: once; D: NA; J: TRBJ1-1; DNA: TGTGCCAGCAGCTTAATGGCAGGGGAGTTTGCTTTCTTT; CDR3: CASSLMAGEFAFF
V: TRBV2; size: NA; D: NA; J: TRBJ2-6; DNA: TGTGCCAGCAGTGAACTGAGCTCTGGGGCCAACGTCCTGACTTTC; CDR3: CASSELSSGANVLTF
V: TRBV5-4; size: NA; D: NA; J: TRBJ2-2; DNA: TGTGCCAGCAGCCGGACAGTCGCGAACACCGGGGAGCTGTTTTTT; CDR3: CASSRTVANTGELFF
V: TRBV24-1; size: once; D: TRBD2; J: TRBJ2-3; DNA: TGTGCCACCAGTGACCCGACTAGCGGGAGTGGGGATACGCAGTATTTT; CDR3: CATSDPTSGSGDTQYF
V: TRBV30; size: once; D: NA; J: TRBJ1-6; DNA: TGTGCCTGGAGTTTAGGAGTTGGGAATTCACCCCTCCACTTT; CDR3: CAWSLGVGNSPLHF
V: TRBV19; size: NA; D: TRBD2; J: TRBJ2-7; DNA: TGTGCCAGTACTCCTGGCGGGGGACCCTACGAGCAGTACTTC; CDR3: CASTPGGGPYEQYF
V: TRBV5-1; size: NA; D: NA; J: TRBJ2-2; DNA: TGCGCCAGCAGCTTGGCTAGGGGGAAAGCCGGGGAGCTGTTTTTT; CDR3: CASSLARGKAGELFF
V: TRBV5-1; size: NA; D: TRBD2; J: TRBJ2-1; DNA: TGCGCCAGCAGCTCAAGGACTAGCGGGGTCAATGAGCAGTTCTTC; CDR3: CASSSRTSGVNEQFF
V: TRBV19; size: NA; D: NA; J: TRBJ2-2; DNA: TGTGCCAGTAGTATACAGGGAAGACACGGGGAGCTGTTTTTT; CDR3: CASSIQGRHGELFF
V: TRBV19; size: NA; D: NA; J: TRBJ2-2; DNA: TGTGCCAGTACCATATTCTTTGGGGGGACCGGGGAGCTGTTTTTT; CDR3: CASTIFFGGTGELFF
V: TRBV7-8; size: NA; D: NA; J: TRBJ1-1; DNA: TGTGCCAGCAGCTTAGGAGGAGGGGCGAACACTGAAGCTTTCTTT; CDR3: CASSLGGGANTEAFF
V: TRBV27; size: NA; D: NA; J: TRBJ1-2; DNA: TGTGCCAGCCCTACCAGCTACACCTTC; CDR3: CASPTSYTF
V: TRBV5-1; size: NA; D: TRBD1; J: TRBJ2-5; DNA: TGCGCCAGCAGCTTTAGTGTGGGACAGGGCCGTGGGGCCCAGTACTTC; CDR3: CASSFSVGQGRGAQYF
V: TRBV11-2; size: NA; D: NA; J: TRBJ2-1; DNA: TGTGCCAGCAGCTTAGCCTTATACAATGAGCAGTTCTTC; CDR3: CASSLALYNEQFF
V: TRBV15; size: few; D: TRBD2; J: TRBJ2-7; DNA: TGTGCCACCAGCACATTAGCGGGAGCAATCGACGAGCAGTACTTC; CDR3: CATSTLAGAIDEQYF
V: TRBV28; size: NA; D: NA; J: TRBJ2-7; DNA: TGTGCCAGCAGTTTAGTACGCCGCGGCGAGCAGTACTTC; CDR3: CASSLVRRGEQYF